The TCR beta chain under discussion was sequenced for a study of T cell responses to AZD1222 COVID-19 vaccine. Points from the study as a whole: Sampled repertoires all dated from after the peak T cell response. Once two AZD1222 doses were given, Spike-specific TCR breadth and depth went up. Of the AZD1222 recipients, only six or seven were seropositive at baseline.

Sequenced by immunoSEQ multiplex PCR; TCRdb stores in-frame clones only, minus some. In the table there are around 160,000 clones, roughly 91% of which are singletons. Of note for this clone: Its antigen is currently unknown.

Trimming left V 0 bases short and J 0 bases short, with 3 bases between. This CDR3 region has 13 residues. Germline lookup yields CDR1 KGHSH and CDR2 LQKENI. The sequence derives from an adult in good health. Specimen: peripheral blood, collected on day 0 of AZD1222 vaccination. The chain joins TRBV18 to TRBJ2-7; no clear D gene. This CDR3 is CASSPPSSYEQYF. CDR3 nucleotides: TGTGCCAGCTCACCACCGAGCTCCTACGAGCAGTACTTC.